This T cell receptor beta chain originates from a study of shared clonotypes between healthy human individuals. Whole-study context: The cohort comprised two women and a few men. Their ages spanned 18 to 49 years. Regarding the study as a whole: Sharing across four donors was highest in naive CD4 (approximately 5%) and lowest in memory CD8 (roughly 0.4%).

CDR3 length: 17 residues. Germline-derived CDR1 and CDR2 are SGHRS and YFSETQ. The ends lost 1 base at V and 6 bases at J; junction bases unmatched: 6. To note about this clone: Antigen unknown.

TCRdb's copy holds only in-frame clones and misses some; the assay was immunoSEQ multiplex PCR. This sample has 2 million or so clones, with approximately 95% found just once. The clonotype originates from a man younger than 35 in good health. Sequencing input: naive CD4+ T cells sorted from blood. Subset specified: CD45RA+ positively selected. The gene calls are TRBV5-1 and TRBJ2-2, with 13 bases lining up with TRBD2. CDR3 loop: CASSLRPGLAGPGELFF. In DNA form, the CDR3 reads TGCGCCAGCAGCTTGCGGCCGGGACTAGCGGGGCCCGGGGAGCTGTTTTTT.